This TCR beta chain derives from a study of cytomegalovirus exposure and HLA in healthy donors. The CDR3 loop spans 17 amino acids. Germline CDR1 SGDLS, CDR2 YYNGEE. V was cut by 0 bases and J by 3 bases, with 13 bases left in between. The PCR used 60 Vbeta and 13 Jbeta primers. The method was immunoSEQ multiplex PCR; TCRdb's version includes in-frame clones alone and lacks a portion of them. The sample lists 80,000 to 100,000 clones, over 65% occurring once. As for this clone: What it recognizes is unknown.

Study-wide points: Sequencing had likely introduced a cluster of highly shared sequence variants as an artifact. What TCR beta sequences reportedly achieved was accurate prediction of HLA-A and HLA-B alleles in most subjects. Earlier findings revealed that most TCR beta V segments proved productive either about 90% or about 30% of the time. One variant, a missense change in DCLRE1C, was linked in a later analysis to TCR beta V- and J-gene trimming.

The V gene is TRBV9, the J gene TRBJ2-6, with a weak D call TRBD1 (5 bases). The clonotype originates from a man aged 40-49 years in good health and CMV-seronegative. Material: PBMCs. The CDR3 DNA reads TGTGCCAGCAGCGTAGTCAGGGTTCCTAGTGGGGCCAACGTCCTGACTTTC. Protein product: CASSVVRVPSGANVLTF.